Listed below are T cell receptor beta chains from one sample, sequenced in a study of blood T cell repertoires in COVID-19. This table comes from immunoSEQ multiplex PCR, and its TCRdb copy is limited to in-frame clones, with some not included. The sample carries under 200,000 clones, roughly 80% recorded once. The sequenced material came from peripheral blood. The receptor set was obtained from a woman in her thirties or forties with COVID-19, enrolled during active disease. Each CDR3 is given with its conserved first and last residue. D genes are given only for firm matches. The listing skips clone size in some rows; elsewhere it reads once, few, many or a size class.

d_call	v_call	clone_size	j_call	cdr3_nt	cdr3_aa
.	TRBV18	once	TRBJ1-5	TGTGCCAGCTCACCGGCACAGGGTGAGTATCAGCCCCAGCATTTT	CASSPAQGEYQPQHF
TRBD2	TRBV6-5	.	TRBJ2-5	TGTGCCAGCAGAGACACACAGGGCGGGGGGGAGACCCAGTACTTC	CASRDTQGGGETQYF
.	TRBV2	.	TRBJ2-3	TGTGCCAGCAGTGCTTGGACAGACACAGATACGCAGTATTTT	CASSAWTDTDTQYF
.	TRBV29-1	.	TRBJ1-2	TGCAGCGTTGAAGATCAGGGGTTGGTTGGCTACACCTTC	CSVEDQGLVGYTF
TRBD1	TRBV7-9	.	TRBJ1-1	TGTGCCAGCAGCGCGACAGGGTACACTGAAGCTTTCTTT	CASSATGYTEAFF
.	TRBV6-2/TRBV6-3	.	TRBJ1-2	TGTGCCAGCAGCCTAACAGGGCCTTCCTATGGCTACACCTTC	CASSLTGPSYGYTF
.	TRBV4-1	.	TRBJ2-5	TGCGCCAGCAGTCTAACGGGGGCCCAGTACTTC	CASSLTGAQYF
.	TRBV5-1	.	TRBJ1-1	TGCGCCAGCAGCCGGACTCTTGAAGAAGCTTTCTTT	CASSRTLEEAFF
.	TRBV20-1	.	TRBJ2-1	TGCAGTGCTAGTACGGTGGGACTCCCGAGCTCCTACAATGAGCAGTTCTTC	CSASTVGLPSSYNEQFF
TRBD1	TRBV18	.	TRBJ2-1	TGTGCCAGCTCACCGAGAATGGGACAGGGGGGGTATGAGCAGTTCTTC	CASSPRMGQGGYEQFF
TRBD2	TRBV28	.	TRBJ2-2	TGTGCCAGCAGTTCTAGCGGGGGGCCTCCCGGGGAGCTGTTTTTT	CASSSSGGPPGELFF
.	TRBV7-2	.	TRBJ1-2	TGTGCCAGCAGCTTAGCGCGGGCAGCTATTCATGGCTACACCTTC	CASSLARAAIHGYTF
.	TRBV12-3/TRBV12-4	.	TRBJ2-4	TGTGCCAGCAGTCCCGGAGGGATTCAGTACTTC	CASSPGGIQYF
TRBD1	TRBV18	.	TRBJ2-1	TGTGCCAGCTCACCCCAGGGACAGACCCTCAATGAGCAGTTCTTC	CASSPQGQTLNEQFF
.	TRBV19	.	TRBJ1-1	TGTGCCAGTAGTATAGGGGGAGGGTCTGAAGCTTTCTTT	CASSIGGGSEAFF
TRBD1	TRBV19	.	TRBJ1-4	TGTGCCAGTAGTGCGGGGACAGCCGAAAAACTGTTTTTT	CASSAGTAEKLFF
.	TRBV7-2	.	TRBJ2-3	TGTGCCAGCAGCTTCCGGGCTAGCGGAGGGGGGACAGATACGCAGTATTTT	CASSFRASGGGTDTQYF
.	TRBV12-5	.	TRBJ1-1	TGTGCTAGTGGTTTGGCCACCCGGGACACTGAAGCTTTCTTT	CASGLATRDTEAFF
TRBD2	TRBV6-5	.	TRBJ2-7	TGTGCCAGCAGTTACACACCGGGACTAGCTCGCTACGAGCAGTACTTC	CASSYTPGLARYEQYF
.	TRBV18	.	TRBJ1-6	TGTGCCAGCTCACCACGACAGGATTCACCCCTCCACTTT	CASSPRQDSPLHF
TRBD1	TRBV18	.	TRBJ1-2	TGTGCCAGCTCACCAAGGGGGCAAGATGGCTACACCTTC	CASSPRGQDGYTF
.	TRBV23-1	.	TRBJ2-7	TGCGCCGCCACCCATCCGGACTTCCCCTACGAGCAGTACTTC	CAATHPDFPYEQYF
.	TRBV6-2/TRBV6-3	.	TRBJ2-3	TGTGCCAGCAGTCGATCTGGGCATACGCAGTATTTT	CASSRSGHTQYF
.	TRBV4-1	.	TRBJ2-3	TGCGCCAGCAGTCCCCACTTCACAGATACGCAGTATTTT	CASSPHFTDTQYF
TRBD2	TRBV29-1	.	TRBJ2-3	TGCAGCGTTGTTCTAGCGGGGGCCCGCACAGATACGCAGTATTTT	CSVVLAGARTDTQYF
.	TRBV9	once	TRBJ2-1	TGTGCCAGCAGCGTAGCGGGACTCCCACGCTCCGATGAGCAGTTCTTC	CASSVAGLPRSDEQFF
TRBD1	TRBV24-1	.	TRBJ2-1	TGTGCCACCAGTGATTTGAACCGGGACAGGGTCCCCCTATGCTCCTACAATGAGCAGTTCTTC	CATSDLNRDRVPLCSYNEQFF
TRBD2	TRBV2	.	TRBJ2-7	TGTGCCAGCAGCCCGAGGACTAGCGGGATCTACGAGCAGTACTTC	CASSPRTSGIYEQYF
.	TRBV29-1	.	TRBJ1-1	TGCAGCGCTGACAGGCTGAACACTGAAGCTTTCTTT	CSADRLNTEAFF
.	TRBV15	.	TRBJ2-5	TGTGCCACCAGCAGAGATATCTCAGAGACCCAGTACTTC	CATSRDISETQYF
TRBD1	TRBV7-2	.	TRBJ2-7	TGTGCCAGCAGCTTAGCCGGGACAGATTCCTACGAGCAGTACTTC	CASSLAGTDSYEQYF
TRBD2	TRBV6-5	once	TRBJ2-1	TGTGCCAGCAGATCCCAGGTGGGAGGGCTCAATGAGCAGTTCTTC	CASRSQVGGLNEQFF
.	TRBV3-1/TRBV3-2	.	TRBJ2-3	TGTGCCAGCGGCTCGGGGAGCACAGATACGCAGTATTTT	CASGSGSTDTQYF
.	TRBV11-2	.	TRBJ2-7	TGTGCCAGCAGCTTAGCTCAGGGTCCCTACGAGCAGTACTTC	CASSLAQGPYEQYF
.	TRBV19	.	TRBJ2-7	TGTGCCAGTAGTATTTCCCTTCTCTCCTACGAGCAGTACTTC	CASSISLLSYEQYF
TRBD1	TRBV2	once	TRBJ2-6	TGTGCCAGCAGGGGGCCAGGGACAGGGAATACCGCTGGGGCCAACGTCCTGACTTTC	CASRGPGTGNTAGANVLTF
.	TRBV7-2	.	TRBJ2-3	TGTGCCAGCAGCTCTGGGCAAGTGGGCACAGATACGCAGTATTTT	CASSSGQVGTDTQYF
TRBD1	TRBV29-1	.	TRBJ1-1	TGCAGCGTAGAGACGACAGGGGGGACTGAAGCTTTCTTT	CSVETTGGTEAFF
.	TRBV21-1	.	TRBJ1-5	TGTGCCAGCAGCAGCAGACGGGAGGGCCAGCCCCAGCATTTT	CASSSRREGQPQHF
TRBD1	TRBV5-4	.	TRBJ1-2	TGTGCCAGCAGCCATGACAGGGGCCGAAGTAACTATGGCTACACCTTC	CASSHDRGRSNYGYTF
TRBD1	TRBV18	.	TRBJ1-2	TGTGCCAGCTCACCACGAGAACAGGGGGATGGCTACACCTTC	CASSPREQGDGYTF
.	TRBV7-8	.	TRBJ1-6	TGTGCCAGCAGCTTCATGCTGAGCTCCTATAATTCACCCCTCCACTTT	CASSFMLSSYNSPLHF
TRBD1	TRBV6-5	.	TRBJ2-2	TGTGCCAGCAGTTACAGGGGGCCTGGCGGGGAGCTGTTTTTT	CASSYRGPGGELFF
.	TRBV30	.	TRBJ2-3	TGTGCCTGGAGTGTAGTTCGGGGAGTCACAGATACGCAGTATTTT	CAWSVVRGVTDTQYF
TRBD2	TRBV9	.	TRBJ2-3	TGTGCCAGCAGCGTAGTTAGCGGGGGGAACACAGATACGCAGTATTTT	CASSVVSGGNTDTQYF
.	TRBV18	.	TRBJ2-5	TGTGCCAGCTCACCAGGGGGAGGACAAGAGACCCAGTACTTC	CASSPGGGQETQYF
TRBD2	TRBV18	.	TRBJ2-1	TGTGCCAGCTCACAGACGGGAGGCCCCGGTGAGCAGTTCTTC	CASSQTGGPGEQFF
TRBD1	TRBV6-6	.	TRBJ1-5	TGTGCCAGCAGCCGGACAGGGATGGGGCAGCCCCAGCATTTT	CASSRTGMGQPQHF
TRBD2	TRBV5-1	.	TRBJ2-3	TGCGCCAGCGGGGGAGGGAGCACAGATACGCAGTATTTT	CASGGGSTDTQYF
TRBD1	TRBV19	.	TRBJ2-5	TGTGCCAGTAGTGCGGCGTCCGGGACAGCAGAGACCCAGTACTTC	CASSAASGTAETQYF
.	TRBV19	.	TRBJ2-1	TGTGCCAGTAGTATAGGCGGATACAATGAGCAGTTCTTC	CASSIGGYNEQFF
TRBD1	TRBV7-2	.	TRBJ2-2	TGTGCCAGCAGCTTAACGGACAGGACCGGGGAGCTGTTTTTT	CASSLTDRTGELFF
TRBD1	TRBV5-6	.	TRBJ2-4	TGTGCCAGCAGCCCAGGACAGGCGGCTCAGTACTTC	CASSPGQAAQYF
.	TRBV28	.	TRBJ1-2	TGTGCCAGCAGTTTAACAGGGCGGGTCTATGGCTACACCTTC	CASSLTGRVYGYTF
.	TRBV4-1	few	TRBJ1-1	TGCGCCAGCAGCCAAGATTCGGCGGAGGTTGAAGCTTTCTTT	CASSQDSAEVEAFF
.	TRBV12-5	few	TRBJ1-1	TGTGCTAGTGGTTTGGTACCGCGGGACACTGAAGCTTTCTTT	CASGLVPRDTEAFF
.	TRBV25-1	.	TRBJ1-2	TGTGCCAGCAGTGAATCGGGCCAGGGGAGATTGGGTGGCTACACCTTC	CASSESGQGRLGGYTF